The present T cell receptor beta chain was sequenced within a study of cytomegalovirus exposure and HLA in healthy donors. The donors were in the 120-subject validation cohort; that cohort was separate from the approximately 700-subject first cohort. Data came from immunoSEQ multiplex PCR; TCRdb stores just in-frame clones and leaves some out. The data contain fewer than 200,000 clones, approximately 89% of them singletons. The receptor was derived from a man between 18 and 35 years old in good health and CMV-seropositive. Material for sequencing was PBMCs.

The CDR3 here is CASSLEGETDTQYF. CDR3 sequence (DNA): TGTGCCAGCAGCTTAGAAGGGGAAACAGATACGCAGTATTTT. The chain recombines TRBV7-9 with TRBJ2-3; D perhaps matches TRBD1 (5 bases). Germline lookup yields CDR1 SEHNR and CDR2 FQNEAQ (reference sequence). This CDR3 contains 14 residues. Trimming took 1 base from V and 3 from J, leaving 8 bases between them.